This T cell receptor (beta chain) was identified during a study of blood T cell repertoires in COVID-19. This CDR3 comprises 15 residues. The J segment lost 7 bases and the V segment lost 4 bases, leaving 11 bases of the junction unmatched. Germline V gene sequence: CDR1 SGDLS, CDR2 YYNGEE. Produced via immunoSEQ multiplex PCR; TCRdb's table is partial and in-frame only. This table holds more than 200,000 clones, around 90% found once. The clonotype originates from a man between 65 and 85 years old with acute or convalescent COVID-19. Sequenced input: peripheral blood. This chain uses TRBV9 with TRBJ2-1; 7 bases map to TRBD2. The CDR3 is CASSQYPGTTNEQFF. As DNA, the CDR3 is TGTGCCAGCAGCCAATACCCTGGGACTACTAATGAGCAGTTCTTC.